The clone carrying this TCR beta chain occurred many times. What it binds is unknown. This record belongs to a study of T cells after yellow fever vaccination. Whole-study results and caveats: The appearance of a small share of clonotypes in both CD4 and CD8 compartments was observed. Abundant clonotypes from the bulk population could contaminate FACS-sorted repertoires. A secondary response was less intense yet reached its peak sooner, at day 5 versus 15.

The V end lost 9 bases, the J end lost 4 bases, and 13 bases lay between the germline ends. CDR1 is SGHKS, CDR2 YYEKEE, per germline (reference sequence). CDR3 length: 12 amino acids. Generation of TCR cDNA used 5'RACE template switching (which added a universal primer site and UMIs). TCRdb redid the calling of the 5' RACE reads with MiXCR, one entry per CDR3 protein. The table has roughly 150,000 distinct CDR3 sequences, 6.5% to 8.5% seen once. Sequenced here: CD4+ T cells sorted from PBMCs, sampled 4 to 5 days after the first yellow fever vaccination. The chain uses TRBV5-5 and TRBJ1-1, with D perhaps TRBD1 (6 bases). This sequence was found in a man younger than 35 who received the YFV17D yellow fever vaccine. The chain's CDR3 is CATRGGATEAFF. In DNA, the CDR3 is TGTGCCACCCGGGGGGGGGCCACTGAAGCTTTCTTT. Combining the CDR3 with reference TRBV5-5 and TRBJ1-1 gives the whole variable domain DAGVTQSPTHLIKTRGQQVTLRCSPISGHKSVSWYQQVLGQGPQFIFQYYEKEERGRGNFPDRFSARQFPNYSSELNVNALLLGDSALYLCATRGGATEAFFGQGTRLTVV.